The 12 T cell receptor beta chains given below trace back to one sample, sequenced in a study of T-cell reconstitution after alpha-beta-depleted transplantation in children. Unique molecular identifiers were used to barcode this TCRbeta library. Via MiXCR, TCRdb re-called the PCR reads, giving one row per CDR3 protein. The sample lists 700,000 to 950,000 distinct CDR3 sequences, roughly 16% occurring once. This specimen was PBMCs, mostly from graft donor cells, taken 360 days after TCRalphabeta/CD19-depleted stem cell transplant. The receptors shown here come from a male patient aged 5 to 17 who had a stem cell transplant for acute lymphoblastic leukemia, so the T cells may come from the graft donor.

This clonotype was found a few times. The rearrangement links TRBV27 to TRBJ2-3; 13 bases align to TRBD2. J gave up 2 bases and V 3 bases, and 5 bases lay outside the gene matches. This CDR3 is 17 amino acids long. The germline CDR1 and CDR2 sequences are MNHEY and SMNVEV (reference sequence). CDR3 sequence reads: CASSFWGLAGSTDTQYF. CDR3 sequence (DNA): TGTGCCAGCAGTTTCTGGGGACTAGCGGGATCCACAGATACGCAGTATTTT.

This chain connects TRBV7-3 to TRBJ1-1; D unresolved. The CDR3 is 15 amino acids. V lost 0 bases and J lost 3, with 11 bases in between. Germline V gene sequence: CDR1 SGHTA, CDR2 FQGTGA. The CDR3 region has the DNA TGTGCCAGCAGCTTAACTCCTAATATGGACACTGAAGCTTTCTTT. Its translation: CASSLTPNMDTEAFF.

This clonotype was detected only a few times. This sequence joins TRBV4-1 and TRBJ2-7, with D possibly matching TRBD2 (5 bases). Germline-derived CDR1 and CDR2 are MGHRA and YSYEKL. The CDR3 has 14 residues. Trimming left V 5 bases short and J 5 bases short, with 16 bases between. CDR3 sequence reads: CASSSKLVPHEQYF. CDR3 bases: TGCGCCAGCAGCTCCAAACTAGTTCCCCACGAGCAGTACTTC.

Only a few counts were recorded for this clonotype. The chain's CDR3 is CATSLARDTGELFF. The CDR3 DNA reads TGTGCCACCAGCCTAGCGAGAGACACCGGGGAGCTGTTTTTT. The V gene is TRBV15, the J gene TRBJ2-2; the D gene is possibly TRBD2 (6 bases). The CDR3 runs 14 residues. Trimming took 5 bases from V and 3 from J, leaving 10 bases between them. In germline, CDR1 is LNHNV, CDR2 YYDKDF (reference sequence).

V gene TRBV5-1 combines with J gene TRBJ2-1, with D unresolved. The CDR3 extends over 16 amino acids. Trimming pared 3 bases from V and 0 bases from J, leaving 13 bases between. Germline loops: CDR1 SGHRS, CDR2 YFSETQ. In DNA, the CDR3 is TGCGCCAGCAGCTCGTTCCGCGACAACTCCTACAATGAGCAGTTCTTC. Its protein product is CASSSFRDNSYNEQFF.

This clonotype was seen more than once but under ten times. The chain employs TRBV5-1 and TRBJ1-2, with 11 bases aligning to TRBD1. This CDR3 spans 14 amino acids. The V gene end was trimmed by 1 base and the J gene end by 6 bases; junction bases not matched to a gene: 2. Germline V CDR1 and CDR2: SGHRS, YFSETQ. CDR3 amino acids: CASSLRTGGNGYTF. The CDR3 nucleotides are TGCGCCAGCAGCTTGAGGACAGGGGGCAATGGCTACACCTTC. Based on the CDR3 plus reference TRBV5-1 and TRBJ1-2, the full variable domain is KAGVTQTPRYLIKTRGQQVTLSCSPISGHRSVSWYQQTPGQGLQFLFEYFSETQRNKGNFPGRFSGRQFSNSRSEMNVSTLELGDSALYLCASSLRTGGNGYTFGSGTRLTVV.

The rearrangement links TRBV3-1 to TRBJ2-7; 8 nucleotides align to TRBD2. There are 16 residues in the CDR3. CDR1 and CDR2 (germline): LGHDT, YNNKEL (reference sequence). V lost 2 bases, J lost 3 bases, and 9 bases stayed unmatched. CDR3 region: CASSQLASGRVYEQYF. The CDR3 nucleotides read TGTGCCAGCAGCCAATTAGCGAGCGGGAGAGTCTACGAGCAGTACTTC.

In this sample, this clonotype turned up a few times. The chain couples TRBV5-4 to TRBJ2-1; TRBD1 might be the D (5 bases). Between the trimmed V and J ends, which lost 3 bases and 6 bases, there was a span of 10 bases. The germline CDR1 and CDR2 sequences are SGHNT and YYREEE (reference sequence). The CDR3 runs 13 residues. CDR3 in DNA: TGTGCCAGCAGCTCCACAGGCCTCAATGAGCAGTTCTTC. The encoded protein is CASSSTGLNEQFF. Together with reference TRBV5-4 and TRBJ2-1, the CDR3 gives the full variable domain: ETGVTQSPTHLIKTRGQQVTLRCSSQSGHNTVSWYQQALGQGPQFIFQYYREEENGRGNFPPRFSGLQFPNYSSELNVNALELDDSALYLCASSSTGLNEQFFGPGTRLTVL.

This clonotype was picked up many times. The V gene is TRBV21-1, the J gene TRBJ2-2. TRBV21-1 constitutes a pseudogene. The CDR3 spans 14 residues. The CDR3 is CASSNAKVTGELFF. Written as DNA, the CDR3 is TGTGCCAGCAGCAATGCAAAGGTCACCGGGGAGCTGTTTTTT.

This clonotype showed up just a few times. The chain links TRBV7-2 to TRBJ2-1; D may match TRBD1 or TRBD2 (6 bases each). The CDR3 covers 15 residues. Trimming took 0 bases from V and 5 from J, leaving 11 bases between them. The germline V gene has CDR1 SGHTA and CDR2 FQGNSA. The CDR3 loop reads CASSLAGGRNNEQFF. The CDR3 nucleotides read TGTGCCAGCAGCTTAGCGGGGGGCCGCAACAATGAGCAGTTCTTC. Together with reference TRBV7-2 and TRBJ2-1, the CDR3 gives the full variable domain: GAGVSQSPSNKVTEKGKDVELRCDPISGHTALYWYRQSLGQGLEFLIYFQGNSAPDKSGLPSDRFSAERTGGSVSTLTIQRTQQEDSAVYLCASSLAGGRNNEQFFGPGTRLTVL.

The chain joins TRBV6-4 to TRBJ1-1; 7 bases fit TRBD1. Germline CDR1 reads MRHNA; CDR2 reads SNTAGT. The J segment lost 0 bases and the V segment lost 5 bases, leaving 21 bases of the junction unmatched. CDR3 length: 20 residues. The CDR3 here is CASSRLIFGQAEGLNTEAFF. The DNA for the CDR3 is TGTGCCAGCAGTCGTCTCATCTTCGGACAGGCGGAAGGCTTGAACACTGAAGCTTTCTTT.

This clonotype appeared a few times. The V and J genes are TRBV12-3 or TRBV12-4 and TRBJ1-5; no reliable D call. CDR3 length: 12 amino acids. V lost 6 bases and J lost 4, with 7 bases in between. CDR3 in DNA: TGTGCCAGCAGCCCGGCTAATCAGCCCCAGCATTTT. This gives the protein CASSPANQPQHF.